This T cell receptor beta chain was sequenced during a study of blood T cell repertoires in COVID-19. About the study: PBMCs, B-cell-depleted T cells, or T cells provided the cDNA or gDNA that made up the material.

Per germline, CDR1 SGHAT and CDR2 FQNNGV. V was pared by 4 bases and J by 3 bases, with 5 bases of the junction left unmatched. There are 14 residues in the CDR3. In the original processing: Using reference gene primer amplification, nucleated cell counts were estimated. Profiling relied on immunoSEQ multiplex PCR, and the TCRdb table lists in-frame clones only, not all of them. V and J calls and clone size are given by that table; D and trimming were obtained from the DNA. This sample has approximately 94,000 clones; roughly 82% occur once, and the top ten carry just under 25%. The TCR comes from a man aged 55 to 70 with acute or convalescent COVID-19. The rearrangement joins TRBV11-2 to TRBJ2-7, with TRBD1 identical over 8 bases. Sequencing was done on a sample of peripheral blood. The CDR3 here is CASSSDRGGYEQYF. CDR3 sequence (DNA): TGTGCCAGCAGCTCCGACAGGGGAGGCTACGAGCAGTACTTC.